One T cell receptor (beta chain) is described in this entry. Produced via immunoSEQ multiplex PCR; TCRdb's table is partial and in-frame only. The table lists around 48,000 clones. This entry is derived from a study of T cells in women clearing cervical HPV infection. Across the study: Donors had HPV16-related CIN3 or worse; 2 had invasive cancer. Only a few women had HLA typing results available.

The sample consisted of blood buffy coat. The source of this sequence is a woman aged 18 to 75 with a cervical HPV16 infection that either progressed to CIN3+ or cleared (not recorded which).

CDR3 DNA, as far as it was read: TGTGCCAGCAGCTTAAGTCAGGTAGGGAGCAATCAGCCC. This translates into CASSLSQVGSNQP. The whole CDR3 reads CASSLSQVGSNQPQHF. The genes are TRBV7-4 and TRBJ1-5; D gene unclear. The read terminates 3 residues before the CDR3 end, so the remaining end is supplied by the germline J gene. The CDR3 sequence is 16 residues long. Trimming removed 2 bases at V and 1 base at J, with 12 bases between. Germline CDR1 SGHVT, CDR2 SQSDAQ.